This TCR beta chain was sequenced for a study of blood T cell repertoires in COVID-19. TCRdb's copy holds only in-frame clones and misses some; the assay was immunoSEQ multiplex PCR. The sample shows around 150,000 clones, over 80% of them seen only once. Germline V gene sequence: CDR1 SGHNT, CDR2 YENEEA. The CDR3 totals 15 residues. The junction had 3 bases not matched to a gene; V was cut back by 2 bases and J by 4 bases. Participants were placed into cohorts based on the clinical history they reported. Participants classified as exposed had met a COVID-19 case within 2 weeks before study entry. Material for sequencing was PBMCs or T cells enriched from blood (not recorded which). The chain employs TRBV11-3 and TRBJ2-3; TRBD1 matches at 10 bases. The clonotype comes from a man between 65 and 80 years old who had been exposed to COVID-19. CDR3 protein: CASSLQGTGADTQYF. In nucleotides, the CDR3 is TGTGCCAGCAGCTTACAGGGGACAGGGGCAGATACGCAGTATTTT.